These 6 T cell receptor beta chains originate from one sample sequenced in a study of blood T cells in healthy people across ages. Using a J-beta primer mix together with a sample-barcoded 5' primer, a second PCR was run for roughly 6 to 12 cycles. TCRdb independently ran MiXCR on the 5' RACE reads; one entry per CDR3 protein. Here the sample spans over a million distinct CDR3 sequences, more than 40% being singletons. Sequences were obtained from blood. These receptors were collected from a woman aged 55-70 years in good health.

The rearrangement links TRBV12-3 or TRBV12-4 to TRBJ1-1, with no clear D. V gave up 3 bases and J gave up 5 bases, with 10 bases separating them. The CDR3 covers 13 residues. Here the CDR3 reads CASSFNGKTEAFF. CDR3 DNA: TGTGCCAGCAGTTTTAATGGGAAAACTGAAGCTTTCTTT.

This chain connects TRBV2 to TRBJ2-6; 7 bases agree with TRBD1. This CDR3 has 16 residues. CDR1 SNHLY and CDR2 FYNNEI come from the germline V gene. Losses at the gene ends were 5 bases for V and 2 bases for J; bases not matched to a gene: 6. The chain's CDR3 is CASSRDSWTGANVLTF. The DNA of the CDR3 is TGTGCCAGCAGTCGGGACAGCTGGACTGGGGCCAACGTCCTGACTTTC.

This clonotype appeared a few times. The CDR3 protein is CSVGLARSETQYF. The CDR3 nucleotides read TGCAGCGTTGGCCTAGCTAGGTCGGAGACCCAGTACTTC. The chain links TRBV29-1 to TRBJ2-5; possibly TRBD2 for D (5 bases). CDR1 is SQVTM and CDR2 is ANQGSEA in the germline V gene. Deletions cut 4 bases from V and 5 bases from J, with 14 bases between. The CDR3 totals 13 residues.

This chain links TRBV21-1 with TRBJ2-1; the DNA was not compared with TRBD2, the D call given in the table. TRBV21-1 is an annotated pseudogene. This CDR3 has 15 amino acids. CDR3 residues: CASSKEEGPHNEQFF. The CDR3 nucleotides read TGTGCCAGCAGCAAGGAAGAGGGTCCCCACAATGAGCAGTTCTTC.

This clonotype was counted at least ten times. The chain combines TRBV2 with TRBJ2-3; maybe TRBD2 (6 bases). The CDR3 runs 12 residues. Germline CDR1 and CDR2: SNHLY and FYNNEI. V dropped 8 bases and J dropped 6 bases, with 12 bases sitting between them. The CDR3 DNA follows: TGTGCCAGCTTGGGGGGATCGGATACGCAGTATTTT. As protein: CASLGGSDTQYF.

This clonotype came up a few times. The chain has TRBV5-4 and TRBJ2-1, with D hard to call. V lost 0 bases and J lost 5, with 12 bases in between. The germline V gene has CDR1 SGHNT and CDR2 YYREEE (reference sequence). This CDR3 is built from 15 residues. In DNA form, the CDR3 reads TGTGCCAGCAGCTTGGCTGGGGAAAAACACAATGAGCAGTTCTTC. It is translated as CASSLAGEKHNEQFF.